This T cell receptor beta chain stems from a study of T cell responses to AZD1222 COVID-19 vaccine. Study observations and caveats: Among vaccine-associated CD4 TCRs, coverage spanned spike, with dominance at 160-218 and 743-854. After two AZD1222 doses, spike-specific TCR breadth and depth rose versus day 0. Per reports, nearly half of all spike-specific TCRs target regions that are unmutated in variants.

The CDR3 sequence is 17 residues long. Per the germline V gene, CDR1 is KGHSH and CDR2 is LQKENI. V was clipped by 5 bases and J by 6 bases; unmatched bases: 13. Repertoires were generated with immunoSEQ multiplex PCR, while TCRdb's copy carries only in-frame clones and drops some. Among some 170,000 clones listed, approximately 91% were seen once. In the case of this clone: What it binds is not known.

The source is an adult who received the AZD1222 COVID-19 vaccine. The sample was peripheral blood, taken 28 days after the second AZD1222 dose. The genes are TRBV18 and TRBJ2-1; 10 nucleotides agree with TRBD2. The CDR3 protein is CASSEVAGGLRGNEQFF. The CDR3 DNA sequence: TGTGCCAGCTCAGAGGTAGCGGGAGGCCTCCGAGGCAATGAGCAGTTCTTC.